Here is one T cell receptor (beta chain) with its context. Its antigen is not known. Distinct nucleotide sequences in the sample also encode this CDR3. Only CD45RO-negative cells positively selected for CCR7 counted as naive CD8 cells, so terminally differentiated effector memory CD45RA+ cells were excluded. Within Nashville, Tennessee resided all donors, each a Caucasian adult. The entry originates in a study of shared clonotypes between healthy human individuals. Study-wide findings and caveats: Larger estimated richness was generally seen in naive subsets than in memory subsets.

The authors distributed each subset's genomic DNA evenly over several immunoSEQ plates. Template for every sorted-subset replicate PCR totaled roughly 210 ng DNA, roughly 30,000 T cell genomes. Method: immunoSEQ multiplex PCR; TCRdb's copy keeps in-frame clones and lacks some. The data show fewer than 1 million clones, 90% to 97% seen once. This receptor was identified in a man younger than 45 in good health. The specimen was naive CD8+ T cells sorted from blood.

The CDR3, as DNA: TGTGCCAGCAGTTTCGGCAGGGAATCCTACGAGCAGTACTTC. Translated: CASSFGRESYEQYF. The chain combines TRBV27 with TRBJ2-7, with a possible D match to TRBD1 (5 bases). CDR1 and CDR2 from the germline V gene are MNHEY and SMNVEV (reference sequence). V was cut by 3 bases and J by 1 base, with 10 bases left in between. This CDR3 has 14 amino acids.